This T cell receptor beta chain was obtained from a study of regulatory and conventional T cells in RAG deficiency. Whole-study findings and limits: In Omenn syndrome, Treg and Tconv repertoires overlapped >90%.

Unmatched junction bases numbered 5, after V lost 1 base and J lost 3 bases. The CDR3 has 15 amino acids. Germline lookup yields CDR1 GTSNPN and CDR2 SVGIG (reference sequence). This table comes from immunoSEQ multiplex PCR, and its TCRdb copy is limited to in-frame clones, with some not included. The top ten clones hold approximately 0.67% of a sample with tens of thousands of clones, about 92% of them seen once. Concerning this clone itself: Antigen specificity is unknown.

Genomic DNA came from blood conventional CD4+ T cells gated CD25-low CD127-high. The same sample was also used in a study of regulatory T cells. That paper notes: The primer mix had 52 TRBV and 13 TRBJ primers.

The chain recombines TRBV30 with TRBJ2-1; 8 nucleotides line up with TRBD2. The sequencing sample was made of CD4+ T cells sorted from blood. The sequence was collected from a human donor in good health. Written as DNA, the CDR3 is TGTGCCTGGAGTGGTGTTAGCGGGATCTACAATGAGCAGTTCTTC. Its translation: CAWSGVSGIYNEQFF.